Listed below are T cell receptor beta chains from one sample, sequenced in a study of cytomegalovirus exposure and HLA in healthy donors. Measured with immunoSEQ multiplex PCR; TCRdb has only the in-frame clones, and not every one. The sample lists approximately 200,000 clones; roughly 84% were seen once. Material: PBMCs. The origin of the receptors is a boy between 5 and 17 years old in good health and CMV-seronegative. Each CDR3 is given with its conserved first and last residue. D genes are given only for firm matches. Size is omitted from some rows. Given values are once, few, many or a class for expanded clones.

J gene: TRBJ2-5
D gene: TRBD2
V gene: TRBV7-2
clone size: -
CDR3 protein: CASSPPGAGWTQYF
CDR3 DNA: TGTGCCAGCAGCCCACCCGGAGCGGGGTGGACCCAGTACTTC

J gene: TRBJ2-1
D gene: TRBD1
V gene: TRBV19
clone size: -
CDR3 protein: CASSIVGGRQDEQFF
CDR3 DNA: TGTGCCAGTAGTATAGTAGGGGGCAGGCAGGATGAGCAGTTCTTC

J gene: TRBJ1-2
D gene: -
V gene: TRBV4-1
clone size: once
CDR3 protein: CASSQGAGVFYGYTF
CDR3 DNA: TGCGCCAGCAGCCAAGGTGCAGGGGTCTTTTATGGCTACACCTTC

J gene: TRBJ1-5
D gene: -
V gene: TRBV6-1
clone size: -
CDR3 protein: CASRTAQNGPQHF
CDR3 DNA: TGTGCCAGCAGGACAGCTCAAAATGGGCCCCAGCATTTT

J gene: TRBJ1-1
D gene: -
V gene: TRBV5-1
clone size: -
CDR3 protein: CASSLSSSTEAFF
CDR3 DNA: TGCGCCAGCAGCTTGTCATCATCCACTGAAGCTTTCTTT

J gene: TRBJ2-7
D gene: -
V gene: TRBV19
clone size: -
CDR3 protein: CASSIDPAGPYEQYF
CDR3 DNA: TGTGCCAGTAGTATAGATCCCGCGGGCCCCTACGAGCAGTACTTC

J gene: TRBJ2-3
D gene: TRBD2
V gene: TRBV7-8
clone size: -
CDR3 protein: CASSPTLAGVDTQYF
CDR3 DNA: TGTGCCAGCAGCCCAACCCTAGCGGGAGTAGATACGCAGTATTTT

J gene: TRBJ1-2
D gene: TRBD1
V gene: TRBV19
clone size: -
CDR3 protein: CASSTTGGYGYTF
CDR3 DNA: TGTGCCAGTAGTACTACAGGGGGCTATGGCTACACCTTC

J gene: TRBJ2-3
D gene: -
V gene: TRBV5-1
clone size: -
CDR3 protein: CASSLGSDRFTYTQYF
CDR3 DNA: TGCGCCAGCAGCTTGGGAAGTGACAGGTTCACGTATACGCAGTATTTT

J gene: TRBJ1-2
D gene: -
V gene: TRBV6-1
clone size: few
CDR3 protein: CASSDRLGWGYTF
CDR3 DNA: TGTGCCAGCAGTGACAGACTCGGGTGGGGCTACACCTTC

J gene: TRBJ1-4
D gene: TRBD1
V gene: TRBV13
clone size: -
CDR3 protein: CASSLRTGGDSLEKLFF
CDR3 DNA: TGTGCCAGCAGCCTCAGGACAGGGGGCGACTCTCTCGAAAAACTGTTTTTT

J gene: TRBJ1-3
D gene: TRBD1
V gene: TRBV28
clone size: -
CDR3 protein: CASTPPPTGTGGLPSIYF
CDR3 DNA: TGTGCCAGCACCCCTCCCCCGACCGGGACAGGGGGCTTACCGTCCATATATTTT

J gene: TRBJ2-2
D gene: TRBD2
V gene: TRBV6-1
clone size: few
CDR3 protein: CALGPGLGVVELFF
CDR3 DNA: TGTGCCCTCGGACCGGGACTAGGGGTCGTGGAGCTGTTTTTT